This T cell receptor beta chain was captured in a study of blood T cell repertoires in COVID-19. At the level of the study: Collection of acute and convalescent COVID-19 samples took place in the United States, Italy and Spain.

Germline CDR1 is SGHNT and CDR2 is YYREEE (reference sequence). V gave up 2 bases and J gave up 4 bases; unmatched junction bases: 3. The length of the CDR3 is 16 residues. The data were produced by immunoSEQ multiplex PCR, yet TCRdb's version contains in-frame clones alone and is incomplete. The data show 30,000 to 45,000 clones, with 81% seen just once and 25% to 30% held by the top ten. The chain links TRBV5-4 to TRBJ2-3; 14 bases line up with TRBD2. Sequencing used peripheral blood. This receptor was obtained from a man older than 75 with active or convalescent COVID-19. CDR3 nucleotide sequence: TGTGCCAGCAGCTTAGGACTAGCGGGGGGTCCAGATACGCAGTATTTT. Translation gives CASSLGLAGGPDTQYF.